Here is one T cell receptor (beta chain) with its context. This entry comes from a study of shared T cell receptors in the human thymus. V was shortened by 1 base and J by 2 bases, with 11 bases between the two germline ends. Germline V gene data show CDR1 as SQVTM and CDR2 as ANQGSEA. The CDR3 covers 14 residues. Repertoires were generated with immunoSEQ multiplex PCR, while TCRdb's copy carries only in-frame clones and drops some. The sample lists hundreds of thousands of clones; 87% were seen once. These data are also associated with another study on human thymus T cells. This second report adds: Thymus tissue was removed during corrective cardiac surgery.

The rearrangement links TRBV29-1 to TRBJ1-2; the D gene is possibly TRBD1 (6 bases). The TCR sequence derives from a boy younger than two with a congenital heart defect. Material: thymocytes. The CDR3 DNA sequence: TGCAGCGTTGAAGGGGGGGGGCCCAACTATGGCTACACCTTC. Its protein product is CSVEGGGPNYGYTF.